Detailed here is one TCR beta chain. The protocol was immunoSEQ multiplex PCR, while the TCRdb copy is restricted to in-frame clones and leaves out a portion. The sample records roughly 80,000 clones, about 87% being singletons. These data come from a study of blood T cell repertoires in COVID-19. Germline V gene lookup returns CDR1 SGHNT and CDR2 YYREEE (reference sequence). The CDR3 consists of 12 residues. The germline V and J ends were trimmed by 0 bases and 5 bases, with 5 bases remaining between them. The sample taken for sequencing was peripheral blood. J is TRBJ1-2 and V is TRBV5-4; a weak D match, TRBD1 (5 bases). The receptor was isolated from a human donor in a cohort sampled during active COVID-19. CDR3 sequence reads: CASSLGQYGYTF. In DNA, the CDR3 is TGTGCCAGCAGCTTGGGACAGTATGGCTACACCTTC.